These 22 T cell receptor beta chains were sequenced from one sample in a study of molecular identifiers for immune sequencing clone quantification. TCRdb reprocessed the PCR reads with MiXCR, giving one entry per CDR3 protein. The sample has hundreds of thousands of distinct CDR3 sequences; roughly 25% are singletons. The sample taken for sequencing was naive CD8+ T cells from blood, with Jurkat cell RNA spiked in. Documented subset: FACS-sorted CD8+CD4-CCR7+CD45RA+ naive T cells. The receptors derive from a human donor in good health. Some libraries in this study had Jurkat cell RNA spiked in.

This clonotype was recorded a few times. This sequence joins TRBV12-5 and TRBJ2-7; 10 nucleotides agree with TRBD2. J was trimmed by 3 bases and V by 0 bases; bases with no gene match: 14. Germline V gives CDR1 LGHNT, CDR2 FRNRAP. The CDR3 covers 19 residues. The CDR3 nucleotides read TGTGCTAGTGGTTTGGTACAAGGGCTTGGCGGGACTAGCGACTACGAGCAGTACTTC. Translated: CASGLVQGLGGTSDYEQYF.

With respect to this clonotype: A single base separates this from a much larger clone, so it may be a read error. In nucleotides, the CDR3 is TGCAGCGTTGTGGGCACCAACACCGGGGTGCTGTTTTTT. Amino acids: CSVVGTNTGVLFF. The rearrangement links TRBV29-1 to TRBJ2-2, with a weak D call TRBD2 (5 bases). CDR1 SQVTM and CDR2 ANQGSEA come from the germline V gene. The CDR3 is 13 amino acids.

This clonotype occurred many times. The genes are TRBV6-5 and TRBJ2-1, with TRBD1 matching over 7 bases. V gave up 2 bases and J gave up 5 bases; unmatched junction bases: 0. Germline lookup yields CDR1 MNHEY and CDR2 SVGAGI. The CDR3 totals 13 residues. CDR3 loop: CASSYGTDNEQFF. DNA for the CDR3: TGTGCCAGCAGTTACGGGACAGACAATGAGCAGTTCTTC.

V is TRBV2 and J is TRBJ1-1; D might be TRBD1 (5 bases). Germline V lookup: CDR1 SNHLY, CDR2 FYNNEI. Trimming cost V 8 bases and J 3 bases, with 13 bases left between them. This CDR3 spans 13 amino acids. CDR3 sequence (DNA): TGTGCCAGCGGTAATCGGGGGTACACTGAAGCTTTCTTT. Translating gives CASGNRGYTEAFF.

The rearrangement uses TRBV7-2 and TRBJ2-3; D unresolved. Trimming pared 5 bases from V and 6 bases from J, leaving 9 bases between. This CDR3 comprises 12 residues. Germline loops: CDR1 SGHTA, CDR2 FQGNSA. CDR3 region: CASSLRWDTQYF. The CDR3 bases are TGTGCCAGCAGCCTCCGCTGGGATACGCAGTATTTT.

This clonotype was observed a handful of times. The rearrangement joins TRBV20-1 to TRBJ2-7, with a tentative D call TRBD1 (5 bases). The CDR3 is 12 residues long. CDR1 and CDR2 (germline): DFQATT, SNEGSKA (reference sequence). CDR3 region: CLPRRVPYEQYF. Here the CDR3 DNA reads TGCCTCCCTCGCAGGGTCCCCTACGAGCAGTACTTC.

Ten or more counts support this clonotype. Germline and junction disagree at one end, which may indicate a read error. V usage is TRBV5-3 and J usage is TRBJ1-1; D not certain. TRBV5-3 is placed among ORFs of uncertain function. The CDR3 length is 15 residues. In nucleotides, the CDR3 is TGTGCCAGCAGCTTGTCAGGCCCGGGAAACACTGAAGCTTTCTTT. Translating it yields CASSLSGPGNTEAFF.

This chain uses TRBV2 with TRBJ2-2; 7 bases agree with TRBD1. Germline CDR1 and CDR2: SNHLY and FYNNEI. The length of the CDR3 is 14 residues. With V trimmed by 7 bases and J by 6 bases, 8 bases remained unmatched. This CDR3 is CASKGAFSSGELFF. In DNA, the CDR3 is TGTGCCAGCAAGGGGGCCTTTTCTTCCGGGGAGCTGTTTTTT.

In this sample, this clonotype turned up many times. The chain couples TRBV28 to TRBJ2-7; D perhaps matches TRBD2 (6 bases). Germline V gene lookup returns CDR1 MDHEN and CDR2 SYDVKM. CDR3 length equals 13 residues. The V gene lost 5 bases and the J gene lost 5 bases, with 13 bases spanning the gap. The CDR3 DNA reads TGTGCCAGCAGTCCCCTCCGACTAGACGAGCAGTACTTC. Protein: CASSPLRLDEQYF.

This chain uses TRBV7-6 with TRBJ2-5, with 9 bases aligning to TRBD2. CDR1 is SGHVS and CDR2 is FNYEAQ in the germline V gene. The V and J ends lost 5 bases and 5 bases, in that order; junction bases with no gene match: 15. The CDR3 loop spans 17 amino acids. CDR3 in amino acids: CASSGRGGASGMETQYF. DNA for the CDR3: TGTGCCAGCAGCGGACGCGGGGGGGCTAGCGGTATGGAGACCCAGTACTTC.

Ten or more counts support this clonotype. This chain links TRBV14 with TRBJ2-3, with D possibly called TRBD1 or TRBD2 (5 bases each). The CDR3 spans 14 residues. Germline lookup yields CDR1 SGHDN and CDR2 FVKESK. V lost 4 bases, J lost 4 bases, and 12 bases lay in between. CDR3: CASSLRDGPDTQYF. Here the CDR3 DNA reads TGTGCCAGCAGCCTCCGGGACGGACCAGATACGCAGTATTTT.

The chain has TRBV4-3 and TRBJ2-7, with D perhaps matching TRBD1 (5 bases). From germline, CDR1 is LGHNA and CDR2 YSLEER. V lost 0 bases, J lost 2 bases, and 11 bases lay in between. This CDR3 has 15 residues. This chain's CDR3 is CASSQEFQGAYEQYF. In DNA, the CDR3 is TGCGCCAGCAGCCAAGAATTCCAGGGCGCCTACGAGCAGTACTTC.

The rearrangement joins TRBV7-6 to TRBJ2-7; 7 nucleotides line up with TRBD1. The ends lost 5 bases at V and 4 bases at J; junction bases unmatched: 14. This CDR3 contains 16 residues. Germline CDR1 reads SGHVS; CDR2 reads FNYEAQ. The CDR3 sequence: CASSPGTAGPSYEQYF. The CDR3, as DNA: TGTGCCAGCAGCCCCGGGACAGCTGGCCCCTCTTACGAGCAGTACTTC.

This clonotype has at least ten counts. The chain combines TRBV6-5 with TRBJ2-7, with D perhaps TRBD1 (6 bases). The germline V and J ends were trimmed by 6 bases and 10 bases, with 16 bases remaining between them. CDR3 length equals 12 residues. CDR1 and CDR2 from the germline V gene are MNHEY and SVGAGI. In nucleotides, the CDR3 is TGTGCCAGCAGGGCCCTCCAGGACAGACAGTACTTC. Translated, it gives CASRALQDRQYF.

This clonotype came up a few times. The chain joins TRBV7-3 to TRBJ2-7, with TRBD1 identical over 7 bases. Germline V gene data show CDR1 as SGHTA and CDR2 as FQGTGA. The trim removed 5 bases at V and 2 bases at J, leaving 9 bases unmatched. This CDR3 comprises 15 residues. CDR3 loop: CASSLAGTEPYEQYF. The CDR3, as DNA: TGTGCCAGCAGCCTTGCCGGGACAGAACCCTACGAGCAGTACTTC.

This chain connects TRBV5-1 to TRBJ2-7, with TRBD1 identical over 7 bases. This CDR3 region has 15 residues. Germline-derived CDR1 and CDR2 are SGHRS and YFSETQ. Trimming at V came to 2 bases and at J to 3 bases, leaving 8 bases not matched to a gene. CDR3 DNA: TGCGCCAGCAGCTTTACAGGGGAGAGAGTCTACGAGCAGTACTTC. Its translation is CASSFTGERVYEQYF.

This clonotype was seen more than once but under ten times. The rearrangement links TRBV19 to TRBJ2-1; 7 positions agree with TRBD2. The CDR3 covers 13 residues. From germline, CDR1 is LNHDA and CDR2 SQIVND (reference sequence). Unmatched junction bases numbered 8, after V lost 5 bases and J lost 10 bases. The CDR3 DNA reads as TGTGCCAGTAGTTCGGGACTATTCCGCGAGCAGTTCTTC. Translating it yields CASSSGLFREQFF. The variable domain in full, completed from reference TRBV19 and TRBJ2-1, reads DGGITQSPKYLFRKEGQNVTLSCEQNLNHDAMYWYRQDPGQGLRLIYYSQIVNDFQKGDIAEGYSVSREKKESFPLTVTSAQKNPTAFYLCASSSGLFREQFFGPGTRLTVL.

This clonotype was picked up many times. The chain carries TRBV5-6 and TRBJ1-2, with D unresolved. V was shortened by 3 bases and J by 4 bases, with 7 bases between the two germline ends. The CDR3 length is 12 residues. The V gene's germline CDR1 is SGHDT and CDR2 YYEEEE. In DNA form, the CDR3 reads TGTGCCAGCAGCTCCGATACCTATGGCTACACCTTC. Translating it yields CASSSDTYGYTF. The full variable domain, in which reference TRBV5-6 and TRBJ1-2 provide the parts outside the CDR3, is DAGVTQSPTHLIKTRGQQVTLRCSPKSGHDTVSWYQQALGQGPQFIFQYYEEEERQRGNFPDRFSGHQFPNYSSELNVNALLLGDSALYLCASSSDTYGYTFGSGTRLTVV.

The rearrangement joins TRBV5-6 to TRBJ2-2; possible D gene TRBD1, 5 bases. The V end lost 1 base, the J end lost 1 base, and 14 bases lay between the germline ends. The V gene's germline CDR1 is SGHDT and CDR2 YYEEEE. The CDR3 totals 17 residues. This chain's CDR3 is CASSLPSRVKNTGELFF. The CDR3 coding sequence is TGTGCCAGCAGCTTGCCTTCCAGGGTGAAGAACACCGGGGAGCTGTTTTTT.

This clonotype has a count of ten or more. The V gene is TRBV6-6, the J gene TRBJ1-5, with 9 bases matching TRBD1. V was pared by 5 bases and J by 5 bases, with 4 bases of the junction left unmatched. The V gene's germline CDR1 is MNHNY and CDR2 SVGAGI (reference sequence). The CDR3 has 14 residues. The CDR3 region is CASSIRQGDQPQHF. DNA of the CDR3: TGTGCCAGCAGTATTCGACAGGGGGATCAGCCCCAGCATTTT.

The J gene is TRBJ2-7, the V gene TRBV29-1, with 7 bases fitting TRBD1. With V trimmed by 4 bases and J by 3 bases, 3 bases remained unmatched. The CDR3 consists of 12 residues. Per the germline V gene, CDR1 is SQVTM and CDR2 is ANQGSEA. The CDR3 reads CSVVDRLYEQYF. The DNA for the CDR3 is TGCAGCGTTGTGGACAGGCTCTACGAGCAGTACTTC.

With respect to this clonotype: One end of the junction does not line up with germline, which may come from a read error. The CDR3 is CASSLGTGYNGQFF. The CDR3 nucleotides read TGTGCCAGCAGCTTAGGGACAGGCTACAATGGGCAGTTCTTC. The genes are TRBV7-2 and TRBJ2-1, with 7 nucleotides matching TRBD1. Germline assignment: CDR1 SGHTA and CDR2 FQGNSA. This CDR3 contains 14 residues. Based on the CDR3 plus reference TRBV7-2 and TRBJ2-1, the full variable domain is GAGVSQSPSNKVTEKGKDVELRCDPISGHTALYWYRQSLGQGLEFLIYFQGNSAPDKSGLPSDRFSAERTGGSVSTLTIQRTQQEDSAVYLCASSLGTGYNGQFFGPGTRLTVL.